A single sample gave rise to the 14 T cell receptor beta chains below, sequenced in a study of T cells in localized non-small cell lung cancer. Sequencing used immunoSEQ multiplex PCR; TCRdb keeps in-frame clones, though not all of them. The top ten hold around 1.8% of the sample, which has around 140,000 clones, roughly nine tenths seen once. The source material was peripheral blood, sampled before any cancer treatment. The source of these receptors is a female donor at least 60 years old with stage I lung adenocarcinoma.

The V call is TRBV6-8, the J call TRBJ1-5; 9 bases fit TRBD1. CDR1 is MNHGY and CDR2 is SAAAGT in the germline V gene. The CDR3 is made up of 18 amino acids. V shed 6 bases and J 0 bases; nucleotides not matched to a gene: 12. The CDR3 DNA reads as TGTGCCAGCAGAAAGGGACAGGGTGACTATTATAGCAATCAGCCCCAGCATTTT. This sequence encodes CASRKGQGDYYSNQPQHF.

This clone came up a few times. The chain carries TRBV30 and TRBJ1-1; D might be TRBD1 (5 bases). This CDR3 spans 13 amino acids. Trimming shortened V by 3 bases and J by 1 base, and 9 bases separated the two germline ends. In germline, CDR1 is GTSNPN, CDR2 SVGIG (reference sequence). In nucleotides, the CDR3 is TGTGCCTGGAGAGCGGGGGGGAACACTGAAGCTTTCTTT. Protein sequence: CAWRAGGNTEAFF.

The chain's CDR3 is CASSLFNGRGRYNEQFF. The CDR3 DNA sequence: TGCGCCAGCAGCTTGTTTAACGGGAGGGGGAGATACAATGAGCAGTTCTTC. The rearrangement joins TRBV5-1 to TRBJ2-1; 8 bases line up with TRBD2. This CDR3 comprises 17 residues. Germline CDR1 and CDR2: SGHRS and YFSETQ. Germline trimming cut 1 base from V and 4 bases from J; bases unmatched to any gene: 10.

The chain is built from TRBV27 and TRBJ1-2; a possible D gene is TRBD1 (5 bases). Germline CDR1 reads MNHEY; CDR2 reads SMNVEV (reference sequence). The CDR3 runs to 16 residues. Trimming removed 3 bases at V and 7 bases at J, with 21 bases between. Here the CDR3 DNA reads TGTGCCAGCAGTTTTCAGGGTAGAGGGCCTTCTGTTGGCTACACCTTC. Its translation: CASSFQGRGPSVGYTF.

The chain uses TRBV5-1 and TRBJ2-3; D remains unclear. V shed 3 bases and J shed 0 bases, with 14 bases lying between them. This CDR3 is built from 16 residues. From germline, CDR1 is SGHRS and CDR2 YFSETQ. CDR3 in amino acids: CASSSGLDPSTDTQYF. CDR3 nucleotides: TGCGCCAGCAGCTCCGGGCTGGATCCAAGCACAGATACGCAGTATTTT.

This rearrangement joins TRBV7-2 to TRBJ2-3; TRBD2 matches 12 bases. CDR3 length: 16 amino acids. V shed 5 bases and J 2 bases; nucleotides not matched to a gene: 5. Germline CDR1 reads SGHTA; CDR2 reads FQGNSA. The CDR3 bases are TGTGCCAGCAGCCACAGACTAGCGGGAGTCACAGATACGCAGTATTTT. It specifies CASSHRLAGVTDTQYF.

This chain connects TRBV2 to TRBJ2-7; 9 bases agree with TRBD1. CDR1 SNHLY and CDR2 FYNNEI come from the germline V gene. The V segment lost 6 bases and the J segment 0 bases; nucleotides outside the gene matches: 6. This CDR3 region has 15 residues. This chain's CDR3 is CASRDRGPSSYEQYF. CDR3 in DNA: TGTGCCAGCAGGGACAGGGGCCCCAGCTCCTACGAGCAGTACTTC.

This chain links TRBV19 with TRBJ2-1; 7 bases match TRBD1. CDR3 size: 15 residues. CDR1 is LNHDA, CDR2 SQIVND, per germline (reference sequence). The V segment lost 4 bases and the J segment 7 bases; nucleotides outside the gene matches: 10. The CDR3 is CASSTILQGRNEQFF. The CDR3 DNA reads TGTGCCAGTAGTACAATATTACAGGGGAGAAATGAGCAGTTCTTC.

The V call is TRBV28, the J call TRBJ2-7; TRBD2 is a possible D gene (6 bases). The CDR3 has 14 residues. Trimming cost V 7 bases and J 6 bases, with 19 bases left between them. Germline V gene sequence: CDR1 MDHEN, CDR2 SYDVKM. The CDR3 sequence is CASTYAGRPFEQYF. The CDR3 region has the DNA TGTGCCAGCACCTATGCGGGACGCCCTTTCGAGCAGTACTTC. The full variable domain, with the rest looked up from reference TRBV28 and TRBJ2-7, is DVKVTQSSRYLVKRTGEKVFLECVQDMDHENMFWYRQDPGLGLRLIYFSYDVKMKEKGDIPEGYSVSREKKERFSLILESASTNQTSMYLCASTYAGRPFEQYFGPGTRLTVT.

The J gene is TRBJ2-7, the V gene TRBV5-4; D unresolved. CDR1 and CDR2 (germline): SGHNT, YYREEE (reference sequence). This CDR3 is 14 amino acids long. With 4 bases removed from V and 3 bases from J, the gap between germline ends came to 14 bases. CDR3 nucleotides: TGTGCCAGCAGCCCCGGACCCAGTGGCTACGAGCAGTACTTC. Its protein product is CASSPGPSGYEQYF.

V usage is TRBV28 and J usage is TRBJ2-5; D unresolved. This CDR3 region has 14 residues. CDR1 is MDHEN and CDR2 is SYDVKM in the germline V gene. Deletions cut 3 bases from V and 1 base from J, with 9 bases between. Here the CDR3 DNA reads TGTGCCAGCAGTTTCCCCAGCGTCCAAGAGACCCAGTACTTC. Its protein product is CASSFPSVQETQYF.

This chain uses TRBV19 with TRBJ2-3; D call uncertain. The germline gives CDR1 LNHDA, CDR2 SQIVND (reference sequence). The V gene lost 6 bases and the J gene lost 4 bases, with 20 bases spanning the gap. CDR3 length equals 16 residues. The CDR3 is CASSPLGQWKADTQYF. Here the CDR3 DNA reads TGTGCCAGTAGCCCCTTAGGGCAGTGGAAGGCAGATACGCAGTATTTT.

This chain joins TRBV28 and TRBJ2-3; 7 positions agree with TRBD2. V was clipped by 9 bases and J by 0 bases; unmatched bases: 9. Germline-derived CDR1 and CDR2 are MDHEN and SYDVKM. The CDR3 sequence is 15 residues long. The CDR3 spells CASSLAEPSTDTQYF. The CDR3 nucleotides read TGTGCCAGTTCTCTAGCGGAGCCTAGCACAGATACGCAGTATTTT.

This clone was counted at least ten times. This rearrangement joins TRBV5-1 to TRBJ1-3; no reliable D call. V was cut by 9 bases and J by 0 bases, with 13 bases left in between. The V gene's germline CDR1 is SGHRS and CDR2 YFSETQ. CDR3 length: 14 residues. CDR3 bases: TGCGCCACCAAGGGCCTGCCCTCTGGAAACACCATATATTTT. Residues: CATKGLPSGNTIYF.